The 18 T cell receptor beta chains listed next were all sequenced from one sample in a study of Ad26.COV2.S vaccination and SARS-CoV-2 variants (dated by TCRdb to 2020 to 2022). What the treatment or condition label conveys for this sample: around 19 received Ad26.COV2.S at low or high dose, single or two shots; roughly 5 received placebo; per-sample allocation not given. Repertoires of vaccine and placebo recipients were sequenced from samples collected on day 63 after the first injection. Libraries came from the immunoSEQ multiplex PCR assay. The table comes from immuneACCESS by way of TCRdb, which keeps in-frame sequences with V and J called. Part of the clones is missing from these tables; in studies checked, under half for an unresolved V gene and the rest for unknown reasons. In all, the sample holds more than 300,000 clones, and about nine tenths of those were seen once. Together, the top ten hold around 5.8% of the sample.

The sequencing here drew on peripheral blood, taken in a trial of Ad26.COV2.S vaccine versus placebo. These receptors all stem from a person between 18 and 65 years old who received the Ad26.COV2.S COVID-19 vaccine or a placebo.

CDR3 in DNA: TGTGCCACCAGCAGAGGAACCGGGACGACCTACGAGCAGTACTTC. Its translation: CATSRGTGTTYEQYF. The V and J genes are TRBV15 and TRBJ2-7; either TRBD1 or TRBD2 may supply D (5 bases each). Trimming stripped 1 base from V and 2 bases from J, with 12 bases between. Germline V gene data show CDR1 as LNHNV and CDR2 as YYDKDF (reference sequence). The CDR3 sequence is 15 residues long.

V gene TRBV5-1 combines with J gene TRBJ1-2; the D gene is possibly TRBD1 (6 bases). Per the germline V gene, CDR1 is SGHRS and CDR2 is YFSETQ. The CDR3 is 22 residues long. With 0 bases removed from V and 4 bases from J, the gap between germline ends came to 34 bases. The CDR3 here is CASSLAGGLDFGQKPFSYGYTF. CDR3 DNA sequence: TGCGCCAGCAGCTTGGCCGGGGGGTTGGATTTCGGACAGAAACCCTTTTCCTATGGCTACACCTTC.

The gene calls are TRBV18 and TRBJ2-7, with 7 positions matching TRBD2. V dropped 6 bases and J dropped 7; count of bases not matched to a gene: 12. CDR1 and CDR2 (germline): KGHSH, LQKENI. CDR3 length: 14 residues. The CDR3 loop reads CASSPPGGSEEQYF. The CDR3 coding sequence is TGTGCCAGCTCGCCCCCAGGCGGGAGTGAGGAGCAGTACTTC. Full variable domain (rest looked up from reference TRBV18 and TRBJ2-7): NAGVMQNPRHLVRRRGQEARLRCSPMKGHSHVYWYRQLPEEGLKFMVYLQKENIIDESGMPKERFSAEFPKEGPSILRIQQVVRGDSAAYFCASSPPGGSEEQYFGPGTRLTVT.

This chain joins TRBV15 and TRBJ1-3; no definite D call. The CDR3 spans 14 residues. Trimming took 5 bases from V and 2 from J, leaving 10 bases between them. The germline V gene encodes CDR1 LNHNV and CDR2 YYDKDF (reference sequence). The CDR3 here is CATSPKVPGNTIYF. The CDR3 nucleotides read TGTGCCACCAGCCCGAAAGTCCCTGGAAACACCATATATTTT.

The J gene is TRBJ2-5, the V gene TRBV23-1, with TRBD2 as a possible D gene (6 bases). TRBV23-1 is an ORF; its function is uncertain. There are 13 residues in the CDR3. Trimming removed 4 bases at V and 5 bases at J, with 11 bases between. In DNA form, the CDR3 reads TGCGCCAGCAGTCGCGGGGTTTGGGAGACCCAGTACTTC. Amino acid sequence: CASSRGVWETQYF.

This clone was seen once. This sequence joins TRBV28 and TRBJ2-7; D remains unclear. This CDR3 spans 11 amino acids. V lost 5 bases to trimming and J lost 2 bases, with 4 bases between them. Germline-derived CDR1 and CDR2 are MDHEN and SYDVKM. The CDR3 protein is CASSRPYEQYF. The CDR3 DNA is TGTGCCAGCAGTAGACCCTACGAGCAGTACTTC.

The gene calls are TRBV10-2 and TRBJ1-1, with D possibly matching TRBD1 (5 bases). This CDR3 region has 16 residues. CDR1 WSHSY and CDR2 SAAADI come from the germline V gene. V was clipped by 0 bases and J by 6 bases, with 17 bases between them. CDR3 DNA sequence: TGCGCCAGCAGTGAGTCGACGGGGCCCGGGGGTTCTGAAGCTTTCTTT. It translates to CASSESTGPGGSEAFF.

The chain is built from TRBV25-1 and TRBJ2-7; D could derive from TRBD1 or TRBD2 (5 bases each). The CDR3 totals 14 residues. CDR1 MGHDK and CDR2 SYGVNS come from the germline V gene. V gave up 0 bases and J gave up 1 base, with 7 bases separating them. CDR3 DNA sequence: TGTGCCAGCAGTGAATATGGGGGATCCTACGAGCAGTACTTC. It codes for CASSEYGGSYEQYF.

The chain couples TRBV6-6 to TRBJ2-3; 7 bases fit TRBD2. From germline, CDR1 is MNHNY and CDR2 SVGAGI (reference sequence). The junction had 4 bases not matched to a gene; V was cut back by 1 base and J by 3 bases. This CDR3 comprises 15 residues. The CDR3 sequence: CASSYLGGKTDTQYF. CDR3 nucleotide sequence: TGTGCCAGCAGTTACTTGGGGGGGAAGACAGATACGCAGTATTTT.

The chain employs TRBV5-6 and TRBJ1-1, with no clear D. Trimming took off 4 bases at V and 0 bases at J, with 16 bases between the two ends. This CDR3 spans 16 amino acids. The germline gives CDR1 SGHDT, CDR2 YYEEEE. CDR3 DNA: TGTGCCAGCAGCCCGACGACCGGATCCATGAACACTGAAGCTTTCTTT. Protein: CASSPTTGSMNTEAFF.

J is TRBJ1-1 and V is TRBV19, with D maybe TRBD1 (5 bases). Germline CDR1 is LNHDA and CDR2 is SQIVND (reference sequence). The ends were cut back, 5 bases at V and 0 bases at J, with 13 bases in the middle. The CDR3 loop spans 15 amino acids. CDR3 coding DNA: TGTGCCAGTAGTCTCCGACAGACCCTGAACACTGAAGCTTTCTTT. Its translation: CASSLRQTLNTEAFF. The entire variable domain, with the rest obtained from reference TRBV19 and TRBJ1-1, is as follows: DGGITQSPKYLFRKEGQNVTLSCEQNLNHDAMYWYRQDPGQGLRLIYYSQIVNDFQKGDIAEGYSVSREKKESFPLTVTSAQKNPTAFYLCASSLRQTLNTEAFFGQGTRLTVV.

This chain joins TRBV7-3 and TRBJ2-1; perhaps TRBD2 as D (5 bases). Germline-derived CDR1 and CDR2 are SGHTA and FQGTGA. Trimming shortened V by 2 bases and J by 2 bases, and 7 bases separated the two germline ends. The CDR3 consists of 14 residues. This chain's CDR3 is CASSLGLTYNEQFF. The CDR3 DNA follows: TGTGCCAGCAGCTTAGGACTTACCTACAATGAGCAGTTCTTC.

The genes are TRBV7-9 and TRBJ2-7; D call uncertain. CDR3 length: 15 amino acids. V was trimmed by 0 bases and J by 0 bases, leaving 9 bases between them. Germline V gene lookup returns CDR1 SEHNR and CDR2 FQNEAQ (reference sequence). For the CDR3, the DNA is TGTGCCAGCAGCTTAGCGGTCGGGTTCTCCTACGAGCAGTACTTC. Protein: CASSLAVGFSYEQYF. The complete variable domain, with remaining parts taken from reference TRBV7-9 and TRBJ2-7, reads DTGVSQNPRHKITKRGQNVTFRCDPISEHNRLYWYRQTLGQGPEFLTYFQNEAQLEKSRLLSDRFSAERPKGSFSTLEIQRTEQGDSAMYLCASSLAVGFSYEQYFGPGTRLTVT.

V and J are TRBV2 and TRBJ2-1; 10 nucleotides line up with TRBD1. After removal of 7 bases from V and 8 bases from J, the junction contained 5 bases not matched to a gene. The CDR3 is 13 residues long. From germline, CDR1 is SNHLY and CDR2 FYNNEI. CDR3 loop: CASTGTGVYEQFF. In DNA, the CDR3 is TGTGCCAGCACCGGGACAGGGGTTTATGAGCAGTTCTTC.

The chain is built from TRBV5-1 and TRBJ1-3; D unclear. Between the trimmed V and J ends, which lost 1 base and 2 bases, there was a span of 10 bases. This CDR3 region has 15 residues. CDR1 and CDR2 from the germline V gene are SGHRS and YFSETQ. CDR3 protein: CASSLQPSAGNTIYF. The CDR3, as DNA: TGCGCCAGCAGCTTGCAGCCATCGGCTGGAAACACCATATATTTT.

The rearrangement joins TRBV29-1 to TRBJ1-2, with D hard to call. CDR1 is SQVTM and CDR2 is ANQGSEA in the germline V gene. The CDR3 loop spans 12 amino acids. V was shortened by 5 bases and J by 5 bases, with 12 bases between the two germline ends. CDR3 residues: CSVRGNGYGYTF. For the CDR3, the DNA is TGCAGCGTTCGAGGGAATGGGTATGGCTACACCTTC.

A word on this clone: This may be a read error: a much more frequent sequence differs by one nucleotide. This rearrangement joins TRBV7-9 to TRBJ2-3; D gene ambiguous. The CDR3 extends over 11 amino acids. V was clipped by 3 bases and J by 5 bases, with 3 bases between them. Germline CDR1 reads SEHNR; CDR2 reads FQNEAQ (reference sequence). The CDR3 DNA is TGTGCCAGCAGCTTCGGAGATACGCAGTATTTT. Its translation: CASSFGDTQYF.

The V call is TRBV2, the J call TRBJ1-6, with 7 bases matching TRBD1. The V gene's germline CDR1 is SNHLY and CDR2 FYNNEI. This CDR3 is built from 17 residues. J gave up 7 bases and V 3 bases, and 12 bases lay outside the gene matches. The CDR3 bases are TGTGCCAGCAGTGATCCCACAGGGACAGAGAAAAATTCACCCCTCCACTTT. Translation: CASSDPTGTEKNSPLHF.